This TCR beta chain derives from a study of T cell responses to AZD1222 COVID-19 vaccine. TCRdb's copy holds only in-frame clones and misses some; the assay was immunoSEQ multiplex PCR. The sample records some 150,000 clones, approximately 93% being singletons. Trimming stripped 2 bases from V and 3 bases from J, with 7 bases between. The CDR3 has 13 amino acids. Study-wide points: White British donors predominated, females outnumbered males, and clonal diversity was possibly underestimated. The study reported that nearly half of spike-specific TCRs target unmutated variant regions. At baseline, just five or six AZD1222 recipients tested seropositive.

Concerning this clone itself: Antigen specificity is unknown.

This specimen consisted of peripheral blood, obtained on day 0 of MenACWY control vaccination. V gene TRBV12-3 or TRBV12-4 combines with J gene TRBJ2-5; D remains ambiguous. This clonotype was obtained from an adult in good health. CDR3 coding DNA: TGTGCCAGCAGTTTATGGACCGAAGAGACCCAGTACTTC. This sequence encodes CASSLWTEETQYF.